The clone carrying this TCR beta chain was detected a few times. Antigen: not known. Deletions cut 4 bases from V and 8 bases from J, with 9 bases between. The CDR3 is made up of 12 amino acids. The germline gives CDR1 SGHTA, CDR2 FQGNSA. Researchers reported that TCR beta cDNA libraries carried unique molecular identifiers. Starting from about 1 to 10 million T cells, the study yielded about 490,000 cDNA molecules. MiXCR, run by TCRdb on the PCR reads, gives a single entry per CDR3 protein. Of roughly 800,000 distinct CDR3 sequences listed, approximately 53% were seen once; the top ten hold approximately 4.4%. This entry is derived from a study of post-analysis software for immune sequencing data. Study-level background: Patients with relapsing-remitting, secondary progressive and progressive-relapsing multiple sclerosis courses were all represented. Study results and caveats: The normalized Chao1 diversity of multiple sclerosis patients was significantly lower than that of controls. Among four or five TRBV segments more frequent in patients than controls were TRBV5-6, TRBV5-1 and TRBV20-1. F-measure co-clustering was strong for batch-matched samples.

The chain combines TRBV7-2 with TRBJ2-4; D possibly corresponds to TRBD1 (6 bases). Sequencing used blood. The receptor's source is a girl between 5 and 17 years old with multiple sclerosis. CDR3 coding DNA: TGTGCCAGCAGCTCCAACAGGGACATTCAGTACTTC. As protein: CASSSNRDIQYF.